This TCR beta chain comes out of a study of blood T cell repertoires in COVID-19. Background on the study: Researchers got acute and convalescent COVID-19 samples from the United States, Italy and Spain. Sample material is recorded as cDNA or gDNA derived from T cells, B-cell-depleted T cells, or PBMCs.

Authors' data handling: Researchers report that nucleated cell counts were estimated from reference gene primer amplification. This table comes from immunoSEQ multiplex PCR, and its TCRdb copy is limited to in-frame clones, with some not included. The D gene and trimming were derived from the DNA, and the V and J assignments and clone size from that table. Here the sample spans 200,000 to 300,000 clones, about 87% being singletons. V gave up 2 bases and J gave up 5 bases, with 12 bases separating them. Germline V gene sequence: CDR1 SGHVS, CDR2 FQNEAQ. The CDR3 consists of 14 residues. The rearrangement joins TRBV7-8 to TRBJ1-1, with D hard to call. Sequenced input: peripheral blood. The sequence was obtained from a woman aged 40 to 50 with acute or convalescent COVID-19. As DNA, the CDR3 is TGTGCCAGCAGCTTATCAGGCAGTCGGACTGAAGCTTTCTTT. It encodes CASSLSGSRTEAFF.